One and the same sample provided the 25 T cell receptor beta chains below, sequenced in a study of T-cell memory formation after mild COVID-19. TCRdb redid the calling of the 5' RACE reads with MiXCR, one entry per CDR3 protein. The sample comprises approximately 180,000 distinct CDR3 sequences, 16% of which are singletons, and about 1.9% rests with the top ten. Sample: PBMCs or a T cell subset sorted from them (not recorded which). These receptor sequences come from an adult woman who had mild COVID-19 (a few samples of this study predate the infection). Cell type and time point are not known.

This clonotype has more than one count but fewer than ten. The CDR3 region has the DNA TGCAGTGCTAGCCCCGCCGGTCAAGGGACAGATACGCAGTATTTT. Its translation is CSASPAGQGTDTQYF. The chain combines TRBV20-1 with TRBJ2-3; D unresolved. V dropped 3 bases and J dropped 3 bases, with 16 bases sitting between them. The germline V gene has CDR1 DFQATT and CDR2 SNEGSKA (reference sequence). The CDR3 runs to 15 residues.

The chain combines TRBV20-1 with TRBJ1-1; unclear D gene. Germline CDR1 is DFQATT and CDR2 is SNEGSKA (reference sequence). V was pared by 3 bases and J by 3 bases, with 17 bases between. The CDR3 is 15 residues long. CDR3 residues: CSARSDRREDTEAFF. DNA for the CDR3: TGCAGTGCTAGGTCCGATCGAAGGGAGGACACTGAAGCTTTCTTT.

This clonotype was seen a few times. The V gene is TRBV25-1, the J gene TRBJ1-1; 8 nucleotides align to TRBD1. The J segment lost 5 bases and the V segment lost 7 bases, leaving 6 bases of the junction unmatched. Germline V CDR1 and CDR2: MGHDK, SYGVNS. The length of the CDR3 is 13 residues. CDR3 coding DNA: TGTGCCAGCACCGGACAGGGTCGGACTGAAGCTTTCTTT. As protein: CASTGQGRTEAFF.

The chain combines TRBV10-3 with TRBJ2-2; D remains unclear. The CDR3 runs to 15 residues. Germline CDR1 reads ENHRY; CDR2 reads SYGVKD. Between the trimmed V and J ends, which lost 3 bases and 2 bases, there was a span of 10 bases. CDR3 residues: CAISDGPANTGELFF. CDR3 coding DNA: TGTGCCATCAGTGATGGTCCGGCCAACACCGGGGAGCTGTTTTTT.

V and J are TRBV9 and TRBJ1-3; unclear D gene. The V end lost 0 bases, the J end lost 4 bases, and 14 bases lay between the germline ends. The V gene's germline CDR1 is SGDLS and CDR2 YYNGEE. This CDR3 has 16 amino acids. CDR3 DNA: TGTGCCAGCAGCGTAGAACCAACGACCTTCGGAAACACCATATATTTT. Translated, it gives CASSVEPTTFGNTIYF.

This clonotype was picked up a small number of times. The V call is TRBV14, the J call TRBJ2-1; 9 nucleotides line up with TRBD2. The CDR3 length is 16 residues. The V gene end was trimmed by 0 bases and the J gene end by 10 bases; junction bases not matched to a gene: 10. From germline, CDR1 is SGHDN and CDR2 FVKESK. The CDR3 coding sequence is TGTGCCAGCAGCCAAGATGGGGGGACTAGCATAGCAGAGCAGTTCTTC. Its protein is CASSQDGGTSIAEQFF.

The chain carries TRBV20-1 and TRBJ1-2; D remains unclear. Per the germline V gene, CDR1 is DFQATT and CDR2 is SNEGSKA (reference sequence). The CDR3 is 11 residues long. V was cut by 3 bases and J by 6 bases, with 8 bases left in between. The CDR3 bases are TGCAGTGCTAGCCGCCGAAATGGCTACACCTTC. This encodes CSASRRNGYTF.

The sample holds a few counts of this clonotype. CDR3 loop: CASSEALSTRRSTDTQYF. The CDR3 bases are TGTGCCAGCAGTGAAGCACTCTCGACTAGAAGATCCACAGATACGCAGTATTTT. The gene calls are TRBV2 and TRBJ2-3; a weak D match, TRBD2 (6 bases). Germline CDR1 SNHLY, CDR2 FYNNEI. Deletions cut 0 bases from V and 2 bases from J, with 18 bases between. The CDR3 is made up of 18 amino acids.

This clonotype appeared a few times. The chain employs TRBV20-1 and TRBJ2-2, with a tentative D call TRBD2 (6 bases). The germline V gene encodes CDR1 DFQATT and CDR2 SNEGSKA (reference sequence). Trimming left V 6 bases short and J 5 bases short, with 16 bases between. This CDR3 has 14 residues. The CDR3 sequence is CSATPGLGTGELFF. The CDR3 DNA is TGCAGTGCGACACCGGGACTTGGGACCGGGGAGCTGTTTTTT.

The chain couples TRBV6-5 to TRBJ2-3; D may correspond to TRBD1 or TRBD2 (6 bases each). CDR1 and CDR2 from the germline V gene are MNHEY and SVGAGI. Trimming took 6 bases from V and 0 from J, leaving 16 bases between them. The CDR3 has 16 amino acids. The CDR3 protein is CASSIGGGLSTDTQYF. As DNA, the CDR3 is TGTGCCAGCAGCATTGGAGGGGGACTTAGCACAGATACGCAGTATTTT.

This clonotype occurred many times. V is TRBV5-1 and J is TRBJ2-5, with D perhaps being TRBD1 or TRBD2 (5 bases each). The CDR3 runs 18 residues. CDR1 and CDR2 from the germline V gene are SGHRS and YFSETQ. V shed 0 bases and J shed 1 base, with 19 bases lying between them. The CDR3 DNA follows: TGCGCCAGCAGCTTGGGAGGCGGTGCAAGGGGACGCCAAGAGACCCAGTACTTC. This translates into CASSLGGGARGRQETQYF.

V is TRBV3-1 and J is TRBJ2-2, with D perhaps TRBD1 (5 bases). V dropped 4 bases and J dropped 1 base, with 16 bases sitting between them. CDR1 LGHDT and CDR2 YNNKEL come from the germline V gene (reference sequence). This CDR3 is built from 17 residues. The CDR3 nucleotides read TGTGCCAGCAGCCCGGCTGAGTGGGGCCAGAACACCGGGGAGCTGTTTTTT. It translates to CASSPAEWGQNTGELFF.

This clonotype appeared a few times. The chain uses TRBV6-2 or TRBV6-3 and TRBJ2-3; no firm D call. The CDR3 is made up of 14 amino acids. From germline, CDR1 is MNHEY and CDR2 SVGEGT. V was trimmed by 5 bases and J by 4 bases, leaving 13 bases between them. The CDR3 here is CASSPRRVADTQYF. CDR3 coding DNA: TGTGCCAGCAGTCCGCGAAGGGTGGCAGATACGCAGTATTTT.

V is TRBV20-1 and J is TRBJ1-6; weak D call: TRBD1 (6 bases). This CDR3 has 15 residues. The germline V and J ends were trimmed by 6 bases and 7 bases, with 19 bases remaining between them. Germline CDR1 reads DFQATT; CDR2 reads SNEGSKA (reference sequence). The CDR3 protein is CSARAGQSLNSPLHF. The CDR3 DNA is TGCAGTGCCCGAGCCGGACAGTCACTGAATTCACCCCTCCACTTT.

The chain recombines TRBV5-1 with TRBJ2-7; D not certain. Per germline, CDR1 SGHRS and CDR2 YFSETQ. CDR3 length: 15 amino acids. Trimming removed 0 bases from V and 0 bases from J, with 10 bases in between. CDR3 amino acids: CASSLGRHPSYEQYF. Here the CDR3 DNA reads TGCGCCAGCAGCTTGGGACGGCATCCCTCCTACGAGCAGTACTTC.

The chain couples TRBV7-8 to TRBJ2-3; no firm D call. The CDR3 contains 13 residues. From germline, CDR1 is SGHVS and CDR2 FQNEAQ. The germline V and J ends were trimmed by 7 bases and 6 bases, with 14 bases remaining between them. The CDR3 spells CASTLSASDTQYF. CDR3 bases: TGTGCCAGCACCCTTAGTGCCTCGGATACGCAGTATTTT.

This clonotype was detected a few times. This chain uses TRBV6-2 or TRBV6-3 with TRBJ2-1, with D possibly TRBD1 on 5 matching bases. The CDR3 covers 12 residues. The ends were cut back, 11 bases at V and 3 bases at J, with 11 bases in the middle. CDR1 and CDR2 (germline): MNHEY, SVGEGT. This CDR3 is CAVLDSYNEQFF. CDR3 sequence (DNA): TGTGCCGTTCTAGACAGCTACAATGAGCAGTTCTTC.

This clonotype appeared a few times. The chain combines TRBV18 with TRBJ2-1, with 9 bases identical to TRBD2. The CDR3 loop spans 15 amino acids. The trim removed 1 base at V and 5 bases at J, leaving 3 bases unmatched. The V gene's germline CDR1 is KGHSH and CDR2 LQKENI. This CDR3 reads CASSPQTSGDNEQFF. DNA for the CDR3: TGTGCCAGCTCACCACAGACTAGCGGCGACAATGAGCAGTTCTTC. Using reference TRBV18 and TRBJ2-1 for the parts outside the CDR3, the full variable domain is NAGVMQNPRHLVRRRGQEARLRCSPMKGHSHVYWYRQLPEEGLKFMVYLQKENIIDESGMPKERFSAEFPKEGPSILRIQQVVRGDSAAYFCASSPQTSGDNEQFFGPGTRLTVL.

The chain joins TRBV14 to TRBJ1-1; TRBD1 agrees at 7 bases. V trimming: 2 bases; J trimming: 1 base; junction bases outside the gene matches: 4. The CDR3 loop spans 15 amino acids. The V gene's germline CDR1 is SGHDN and CDR2 FVKESK. The CDR3 DNA is TGTGCCAGCAGCCAATACAGGGGCGCGAACACTGAAGCTTTCTTT. Amino acid sequence: CASSQYRGANTEAFF. Combining the CDR3 with reference TRBV14 and TRBJ1-1 gives the whole variable domain EAGVTQFPSHSVIEKGQTVTLRCDPISGHDNLYWYRRVMGKEIKFLLHFVKESKQDESGMPNNRFLAERTGGTYSTLKVQPAELEDSGVYFCASSQYRGANTEAFFGQGTRLTVV.

This clonotype was detected ten times or more. The chain has TRBV7-3 and TRBJ2-1, with a weak D call TRBD1 (5 bases). Germline loops: CDR1 SGHTA, CDR2 FQGTGA. This CDR3 is 13 amino acids long. V lost 6 bases and J 5 bases, leaving 11 bases between the germline ends. For the CDR3, the DNA is TGTGCCAGCAGTCCGGACAACCACAATGAGCAGTTCTTC. The encoded protein is CASSPDNHNEQFF.

The chain carries TRBV24-1 and TRBJ2-5; D unresolved. In germline, CDR1 is KGHDR, CDR2 SFDVKD. V lost 3 bases to trimming and J lost 4 bases, with 14 bases between them. The CDR3 contains 15 residues. The CDR3 loop is CATSDPTHLVETQYF. CDR3 in DNA: TGTGCCACCAGTGATCCTACCCACTTGGTAGAGACCCAGTACTTC.

This clonotype turned up a few times. The rearrangement uses TRBV3-1 and TRBJ1-3; 8 nucleotides match TRBD1. The germline V gene has CDR1 LGHDT and CDR2 YNNKEL (reference sequence). Germline trimming cut 4 bases from V and 2 bases from J; bases unmatched to any gene: 10. The CDR3 extends over 17 amino acids. This CDR3 is CASSPWNRGIAGNTIYF. The DNA of the CDR3 is TGTGCCAGCAGCCCCTGGAACAGGGGGATTGCTGGAAACACCATATATTTT.

The chain combines TRBV29-1 with TRBJ2-5; the D call may be TRBD1 or TRBD2 (5 bases each). V was trimmed by 3 bases and J by 5 bases, leaving 19 bases between them. The germline V gene has CDR1 SQVTM and CDR2 ANQGSEA. This CDR3 is 15 amino acids long. The CDR3 loop is CSVEERGEVTETQYF. DNA for the CDR3: TGCAGCGTTGAGGAGAGGGGAGAGGTTACGGAGACCCAGTACTTC.

A few counts support this clonotype. The chain uses TRBV7-8 and TRBJ1-3, with a possible D match to TRBD1 (5 bases). V gave up 4 bases and J gave up 1 base, with 14 bases separating them. Germline CDR1 is SGHVS and CDR2 is FQNEAQ. The CDR3 covers 16 residues. The CDR3, as DNA: TGTGCCAGCAGCTCCCAGGGAAACCCGTCTGGAAACACCATATATTTT. Amino acids: CASSSQGNPSGNTIYF.

The table lists this clonotype with a few counts. This chain links TRBV15 with TRBJ2-7, with a tentative D call TRBD2 (8 bases). The CDR3 contains 14 residues. Trimming left V 4 bases short and J 6 bases short, with 16 bases between. The germline CDR1 and CDR2 sequences are LNHNV and YYDKDF (reference sequence). In DNA, the CDR3 is TGTGCCACCAGCACCGGACTAGCAGGGGGCGAGCAGTACTTC. It specifies CATSTGLAGGEQYF.